This T cell receptor (beta chain) was documented in a study of T cells in Graves' hyperthyroidism and ophthalmopathy. Template material for amplifying TCR beta CDR3 regions consisted of RNA transcripts. Carried out on the TCR CDR3, a first-round RT-PCR used the HTBI primer set. Each CDR3 protein gets one entry after TCRdb re-called the multiplex PCR reads with MiXCR. Among some 530,000 distinct CDR3 sequences listed, around a fifth were seen once. V lost 3 bases and J lost 4, with 9 bases in between. Germline assignment: CDR1 SEHNR and CDR2 FQNEAQ (reference sequence). The CDR3 consists of 13 residues. This clonotype showed up just a few times. This clone may be a read error of a much larger clone one base away.

The V gene is TRBV7-9, the J gene TRBJ2-5; D not certain. The source of this sequence is a woman in her 70s with Graves' ophthalmopathy. Sequenced sample: blood. This chain's CDR3 is CASSFGPGETQYF. DNA of the CDR3: TGTGCCAGCAGCTTCGGGCCCGGAGAGACCCAGTACTTC.